This is a list of T cell receptor beta chains from one sample in a study of metastatic and nonmetastatic thyroid tumors. Via MiXCR, TCRdb re-called the PCR reads. The table lists tens of thousands of clones, about half of them singletons. Sequencing was carried out using tumor tissue. These receptors all come from a male donor with papillary thyroid cancer or a benign thyroid nodule (not recorded which). Some clones in this sample may be carry-over from other donors' samples. The CDR3 runs from the conserved cysteine through the conserved F or W. The D gene is left open where the match is weak. Not every row has a clone size; where given, it reads once, few, many or a size class.

CDR3nt	CDR3aa	d_gene	j_gene	len	v_gene	abundance
TGTGCCAGCAGGCCCACCGGGGGCGGCAATGAGCAGTTCTTC	CASRPTGGGNEQFF	-	TRBJ2-1	14	TRBV11-2	-
TGCGCCAGCAGCCAAGCCACAGGGAAGGCCTATGGCTACACCTTC	CASSQATGKAYGYTF	-	TRBJ1-2	15	TRBV4-1	-
TGTGCCAGCAGTCCTTCGCGGATCGAATCACCCCTCCACTTT	CASSPSRIESPLHF	-	TRBJ1-6	14	TRBV7-8	-
TGCAGTTCTGCCGAGGGAGATACGCAGTATTTT	CSSAEGDTQYF	-	TRBJ2-3	11	TRBV20-1	-
TGTGCCAGCAGCTTAGCAGGGAACTCCTACGAGCAGTACTTC	CASSLAGNSYEQYF	-	TRBJ2-7	14	TRBV7-6	once
TGCGCCAGCTCTACTTTCGGGAATGAAGCTTTCTTT	CASSTFGNEAFF	-	TRBJ1-1	12	TRBV5-1	once
TGTGCCAGCAGTGAATGTTGCGAGCAGTACTTC	CASSECCEQYF	-	TRBJ2-7	11	TRBV25-1	medium-sized
TGTGCCAGCAGCCCCAGGGTAGCGGGGGGCCCCTACGAGCAGTACTTC	CASSPRVAGGPYEQYF	TRBD2	TRBJ2-7	16	TRBV13	-
TGTGCCAGCAGTGAAGCGCAGGTTGGGAGCTCCTACGAGCAGTACTTC	CASSEAQVGSSYEQYF	-	TRBJ2-7	16	TRBV2	medium-sized
TGTGCCAGCAGTTACGGAGAGGGCAGTCCCCTTTTGACCTTC	CASSYGEGSPLLTF	-	TRBJ1-2	14	TRBV6-5	-
TGTGCCAGCTCACCAATGGCCCAGAACACTGAAGCTTTCTTT	CASSPMAQNTEAFF	-	TRBJ1-1	14	TRBV18	-
TGCAGTGCTAGAGAACGACAGGGGTACCCCTACGAGCAGTACTTC	CSARERQGYPYEQYF	TRBD1	TRBJ2-7	15	TRBV20-1	few
TGTGCCAGCAGAACAAGCGGGAGAAGGGACACAGATACGCAGTATTTT	CASRTSGRRDTDTQYF	TRBD2	TRBJ2-3	16	TRBV6-1	-
TGCAGTGCTAGATGGTGGACAGGGGAATCCTACGAGCAGTACTTC	CSARWWTGESYEQYF	TRBD1	TRBJ2-7	15	TRBV20-1	-
TGTGCCTGGACTGACAGTTACTCCTACGAGCAGTACTTC	CAWTDSYSYEQYF	-	TRBJ2-7	13	TRBV30	few
TGTGCCAGCAGCCAAAGAACTAGCGGGAGTATAAACACCGGGGAGCTGTTTTTT	CASSQRTSGSINTGELFF	TRBD2	TRBJ2-2	18	TRBV14	-
TGTGCCACGGGGGGTTTCTCGCAGTATTTT	CATGGFSQYF	TRBD2	TRBJ2-3	10	TRBV30	-
TGCGCCAGCAGCCAAGAGGCCGGGTCACCCCTCCACTTT	CASSQEAGSPLHF	-	TRBJ1-6	13	TRBV4-3	-
TGTGCCAGCAGCCAAGAAGGGGCGTTTGGCGGCTACACCTTC	CASSQEGAFGGYTF	-	TRBJ1-2	14	TRBV14	few
TGTGCCAGCAGAAGTCGGACAGGGGCAATCTCCTACGAGCAGTACTTC	CASRSRTGAISYEQYF	TRBD1	TRBJ2-7	16	TRBV6-1	few
TGTGCCATTTTAAGTCGGACAGGGTCCACTGAAGCTTTCTTT	CAILSRTGSTEAFF	TRBD1	TRBJ1-1	14	TRBV6-2/TRBV6-3	-
TGTGCCAGTAGTATATCTCACGAGAACACTGAAGCTTTCTTT	CASSISHENTEAFF	-	TRBJ1-1	14	TRBV19	few
TGTGCCAGCAGCCCAACAGAAGCCTATGGCTACACCTTC	CASSPTEAYGYTF	-	TRBJ1-2	13	TRBV2	-